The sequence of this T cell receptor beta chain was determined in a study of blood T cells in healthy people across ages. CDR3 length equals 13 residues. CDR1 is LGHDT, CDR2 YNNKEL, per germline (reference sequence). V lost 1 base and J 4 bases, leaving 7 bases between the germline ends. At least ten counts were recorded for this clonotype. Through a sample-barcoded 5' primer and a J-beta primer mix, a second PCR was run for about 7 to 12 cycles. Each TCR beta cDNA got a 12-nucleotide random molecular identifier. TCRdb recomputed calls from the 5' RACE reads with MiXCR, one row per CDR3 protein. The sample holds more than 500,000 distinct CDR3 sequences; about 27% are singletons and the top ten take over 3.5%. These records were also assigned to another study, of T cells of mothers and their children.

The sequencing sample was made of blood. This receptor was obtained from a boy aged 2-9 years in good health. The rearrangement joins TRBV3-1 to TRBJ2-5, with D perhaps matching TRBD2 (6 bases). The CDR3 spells CASSQGRGETQYF. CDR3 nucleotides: TGTGCCAGCAGCCAAGGGCGGGGAGAGACCCAGTACTTC.